This T cell receptor (beta chain) comes out of a study of blood T cells in healthy people across ages. Together with a sample-barcoded 5' primer, a J-beta primer mix was included in a second PCR lasting roughly 6 to 12 cycles. The template-switch adaptor was a 5' adaptor with 12 random nucleotides. It tagged each cDNA molecule. TCRdb processed the 5' RACE reads anew with MiXCR; each CDR3 protein has one entry. Among 1.5 million to 2 million distinct CDR3 sequences, 30% to 40% were seen once, and the ten largest hold under 25%. Germline values: CDR1 SGHTA, CDR2 FQGNSA. The CDR3 extends over 14 amino acids. Unmatched junction bases numbered 2, after V lost 6 bases and J lost 5 bases. Extraction of total RNA produced a minimum of 5 micrograms from each sample.

Sequenced material: blood. The rearrangement links TRBV7-2 to TRBJ2-2, with 11 bases matching TRBD1. The sequence was collected from a human donor in good health. CDR3 amino acids: CASRGQGETGELFF. CDR3 in DNA: TGTGCCAGCAGGGGACAGGGGGAGACCGGGGAGCTGTTTTTT.